This T cell receptor beta chain was identified during a study of beta chain features in type 1 diabetes. The sequenced template was cDNA made from the entire isolated RNA. The table came from immunoSEQ multiplex PCR; TCRdb's copy has only in-frame clones and leaves some out. The profile covers 250,000 or so clones, with roughly two thirds appearing a single time and roughly 0.048% taken by the ten largest. Overall study results and limits: The naive, central memory and Treg TCRB repertoires looked more alike in patients than they did in healthy donors. In these data, an HLA type influence on TCRB rearrangement remained unresolved.

CD4+ cells of the naive, central memory, regulatory and stem cell-like memory types were sorted via CD45RO/CCR7/CD25/CD127/CD95/CD27. Trimming at V came to 7 bases and at J to 3 bases, leaving 8 bases not matched to a gene. CDR1 and CDR2 from the germline V gene are MNHNS and SASEGT. CDR3 length equals 14 residues. As regards this clone: Antigen specificity is unknown.

The receptor was derived from a man between 25 and 39 years old in good health. This chain uses TRBV6-1 with TRBJ2-7, with 8 bases lining up with TRBD1. Sequencing was carried out using naive CD4+ T cells from blood. The CDR3 protein is CASIGQGAYYEQYF. The CDR3 coding sequence is TGTGCCAGCATCGGCCAGGGGGCCTACTACGAGCAGTACTTC.